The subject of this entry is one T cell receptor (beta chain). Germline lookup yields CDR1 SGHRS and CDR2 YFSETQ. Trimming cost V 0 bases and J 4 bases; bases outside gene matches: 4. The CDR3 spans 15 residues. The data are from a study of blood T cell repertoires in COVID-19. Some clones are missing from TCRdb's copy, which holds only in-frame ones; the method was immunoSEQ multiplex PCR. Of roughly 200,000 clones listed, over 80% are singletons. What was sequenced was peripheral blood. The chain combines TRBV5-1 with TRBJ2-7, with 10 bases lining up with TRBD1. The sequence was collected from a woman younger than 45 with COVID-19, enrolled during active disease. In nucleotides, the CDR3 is TGCGCCAGCAGCTTGGAGGGGACAGGGGCTTACGAGCAGTACTTC. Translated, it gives CASSLEGTGAYEQYF. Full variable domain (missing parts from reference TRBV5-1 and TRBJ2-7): KAGVTQTPRYLIKTRGQQVTLSCSPISGHRSVSWYQQTPGQGLQFLFEYFSETQRNKGNFPGRFSGRQFSNSRSEMNVSTLELGDSALYLCASSLEGTGAYEQYFGPGTRLTVT.